This T cell receptor (beta chain) was recovered during a study of control samples from healthy donors and cancer patients. Trimming took 8 bases from V and 4 from J, leaving 12 bases between them. Germline CDR1 SNHLY, CDR2 FYNNEI. The CDR3 consists of 13 residues. Sequencing was performed with immunoSEQ multiplex PCR; in TCRdb, only in-frame clones are kept and a portion is missing. The top ten hold roughly 21% of the sample, which has about 89,000 clones, around nine tenths seen once. The V call is TRBV2, the J call TRBJ1-5, with D hard to call. The source is a man in his thirties or forties in good health. The source material was blood. CDR3: CASCPNTNQPQHF. CDR3 coding DNA: TGTGCCAGCTGCCCGAACACGAATCAGCCCCAGCATTTT.